This T cell receptor beta chain came from a study of blood T cell repertoires in COVID-19. TCRdb's table, derived via immunoSEQ multiplex PCR, lists solely in-frame clones and lacks some. The repertoire holds 300,000 to 350,000 clones, with roughly 90% as singletons. With 0 bases clipped from V and 8 bases from J, the junction kept 6 bases outside the gene matches. This CDR3 comprises 16 residues. The rearrangement links TRBV23-1 to TRBJ1-6, with TRBD1 identical over 8 bases. TRBV23-1 is reported as an ORF; its role is uncertain. The receptor's source is a woman aged 25 to 45 who had recovered from COVID-19. The sample taken for sequencing was PBMCs or T cells enriched from blood (not recorded which). CDR3 protein: CASSQSDREPHSPLHF. The CDR3, as DNA: TGCGCCAGCAGTCAATCGGACAGGGAGCCACATTCACCCCTCCACTTT.